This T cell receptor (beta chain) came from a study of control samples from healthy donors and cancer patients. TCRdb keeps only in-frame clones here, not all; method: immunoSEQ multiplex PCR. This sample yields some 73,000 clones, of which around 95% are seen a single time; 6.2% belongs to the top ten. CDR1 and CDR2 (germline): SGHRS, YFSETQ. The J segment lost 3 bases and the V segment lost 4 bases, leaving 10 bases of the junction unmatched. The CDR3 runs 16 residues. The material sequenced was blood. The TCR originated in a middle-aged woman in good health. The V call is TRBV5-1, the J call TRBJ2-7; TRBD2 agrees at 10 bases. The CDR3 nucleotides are TGCGCCAGCAGCCAGGGTCCTAGCGGGAGATTCTACGAGCAGTACTTC. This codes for CASSQGPSGRFYEQYF.